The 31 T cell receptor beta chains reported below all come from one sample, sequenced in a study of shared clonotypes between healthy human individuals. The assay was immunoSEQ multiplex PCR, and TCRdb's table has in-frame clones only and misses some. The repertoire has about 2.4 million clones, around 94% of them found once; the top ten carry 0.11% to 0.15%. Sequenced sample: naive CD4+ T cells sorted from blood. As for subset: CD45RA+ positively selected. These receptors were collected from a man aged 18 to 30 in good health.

This CDR3 reads CAISEEGYSNQPQHF. DNA for the CDR3: TGTGCCATCAGTGAGGAGGGTTATAGCAATCAGCCCCAGCATTTT. This sequence joins TRBV10-3 and TRBJ1-5; D not resolved. This CDR3 has 15 amino acids. Per the germline V gene, CDR1 is ENHRY and CDR2 is SYGVKD. V lost 2 bases and J 0 bases, leaving 8 bases between the germline ends.

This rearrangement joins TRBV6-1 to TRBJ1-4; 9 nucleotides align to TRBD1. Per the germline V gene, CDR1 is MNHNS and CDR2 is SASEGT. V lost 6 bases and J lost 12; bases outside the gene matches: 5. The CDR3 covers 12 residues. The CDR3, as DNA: TGTGCCAGCAGCCGTTGGGACAGGGAACTGTTTTTT. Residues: CASSRWDRELFF.

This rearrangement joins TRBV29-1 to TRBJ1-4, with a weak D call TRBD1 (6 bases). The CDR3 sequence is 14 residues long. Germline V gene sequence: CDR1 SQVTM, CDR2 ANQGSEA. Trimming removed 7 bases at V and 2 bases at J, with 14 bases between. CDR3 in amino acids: CSAQQGTTNEKLFF. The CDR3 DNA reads TGCAGCGCTCAACAGGGAACTACTAATGAAAAACTGTTTTTT.

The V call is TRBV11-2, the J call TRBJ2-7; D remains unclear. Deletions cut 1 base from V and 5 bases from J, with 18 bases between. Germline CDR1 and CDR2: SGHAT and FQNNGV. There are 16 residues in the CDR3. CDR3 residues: CASSLGPASERNEQYF. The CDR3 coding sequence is TGTGCCAGCAGCTTAGGTCCAGCGTCCGAAAGGAACGAGCAGTACTTC.

The DNA of the CDR3 is TGTGCCAGCTCGCGTCGGACTGGCACAGATACGCAGTATTTT. This codes for CASSRRTGTDTQYF. The chain carries TRBV18 and TRBJ2-3; possible D gene TRBD2, 5 bases. Trimming pared 6 bases from V and 1 base from J, leaving 11 bases between. CDR1 is KGHSH and CDR2 is LQKENI in the germline V gene. The CDR3 runs 14 residues.

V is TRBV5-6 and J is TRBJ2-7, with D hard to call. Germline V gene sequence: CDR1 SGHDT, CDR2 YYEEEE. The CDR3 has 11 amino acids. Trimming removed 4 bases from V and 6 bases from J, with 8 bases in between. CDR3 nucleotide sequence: TGTGCCAGCAGCGGGTACTCCGAGCAGTACTTC. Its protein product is CASSGYSEQYF.

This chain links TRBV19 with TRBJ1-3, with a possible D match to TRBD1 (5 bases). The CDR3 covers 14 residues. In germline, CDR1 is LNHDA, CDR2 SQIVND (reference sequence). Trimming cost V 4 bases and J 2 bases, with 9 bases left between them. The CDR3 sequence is CASSRAGTGNTIYF. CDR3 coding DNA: TGTGCCAGTAGTAGGGCAGGGACTGGAAACACCATATATTTT.

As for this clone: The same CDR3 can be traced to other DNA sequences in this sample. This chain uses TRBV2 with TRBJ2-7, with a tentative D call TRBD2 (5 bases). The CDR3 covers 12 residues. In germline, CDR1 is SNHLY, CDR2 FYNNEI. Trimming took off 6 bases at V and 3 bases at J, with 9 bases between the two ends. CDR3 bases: TGTGCCAGCAGGGGAGTGGGCTACGAGCAGTACTTC. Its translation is CASRGVGYEQYF.

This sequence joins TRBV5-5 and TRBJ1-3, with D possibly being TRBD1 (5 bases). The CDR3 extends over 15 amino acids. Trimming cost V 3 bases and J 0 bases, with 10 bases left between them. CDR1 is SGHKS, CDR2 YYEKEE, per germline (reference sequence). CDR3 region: CASSYDRLSGNTIYF. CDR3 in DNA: TGTGCCAGCAGCTACGACAGACTCTCTGGAAACACCATATATTTT.

The CDR3 bases are TGTGCCAGCACCTTAGGCGGACAGGGAAGGAACTATGGCTACACCTTC. Translation: CASTLGGQGRNYGYTF. This chain connects TRBV6-6 to TRBJ1-2; 8 bases match TRBD1. In germline, CDR1 is MNHNY, CDR2 SVGAGI (reference sequence). J lost 2 bases, V lost 7 bases, and 12 bases had no gene match. CDR3 length: 16 residues.

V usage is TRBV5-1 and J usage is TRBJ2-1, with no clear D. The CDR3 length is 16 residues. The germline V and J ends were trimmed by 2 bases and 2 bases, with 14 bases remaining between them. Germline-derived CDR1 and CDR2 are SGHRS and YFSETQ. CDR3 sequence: CASSFSEGLAYNEQFF. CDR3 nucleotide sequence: TGCGCCAGCAGCTTCTCTGAAGGGTTGGCCTACAATGAGCAGTTCTTC.

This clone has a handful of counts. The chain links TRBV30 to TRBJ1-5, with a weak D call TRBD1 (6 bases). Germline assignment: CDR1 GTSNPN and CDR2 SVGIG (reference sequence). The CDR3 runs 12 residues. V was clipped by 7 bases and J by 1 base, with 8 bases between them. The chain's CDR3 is CASQGSNQPQHF. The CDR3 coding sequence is TGTGCCTCCCAGGGGAGCAATCAGCCCCAGCATTTT.

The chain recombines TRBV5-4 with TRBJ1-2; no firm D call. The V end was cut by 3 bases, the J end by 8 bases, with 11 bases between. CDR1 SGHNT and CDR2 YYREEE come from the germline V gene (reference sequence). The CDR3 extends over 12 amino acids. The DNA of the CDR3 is TGTGCCAGCAGCTCTCTCAGAGCAGGCTACACCTTC. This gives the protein CASSSLRAGYTF.

The CDR3 here is CASSVTVLTTGELFF. The DNA of the CDR3 is TGTGCCAGCAGCGTAACAGTCCTAACGACCGGGGAGCTGTTTTTT. This chain uses TRBV9 with TRBJ2-2; D is ambiguous. Per germline, CDR1 SGDLS and CDR2 YYNGEE. The CDR3 consists of 15 residues. V lost 1 base, J lost 5 bases, and 12 bases lay in between.

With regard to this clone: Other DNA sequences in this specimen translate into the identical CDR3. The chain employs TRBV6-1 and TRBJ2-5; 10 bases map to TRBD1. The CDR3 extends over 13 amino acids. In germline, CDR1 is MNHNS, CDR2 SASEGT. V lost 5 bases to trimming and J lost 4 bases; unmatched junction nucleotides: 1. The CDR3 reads CASSRDRGETQYF. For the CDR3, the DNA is TGTGCCAGCAGTAGGGACAGGGGAGAGACCCAGTACTTC.

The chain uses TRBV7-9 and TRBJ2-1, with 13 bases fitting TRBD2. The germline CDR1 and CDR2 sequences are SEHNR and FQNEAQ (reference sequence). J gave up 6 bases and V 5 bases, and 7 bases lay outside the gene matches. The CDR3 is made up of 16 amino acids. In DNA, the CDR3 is TGTGCCAGCAGCCCCAAGGGACTAGCGGGACTCAATGAGCAGTTCTTC. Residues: CASSPKGLAGLNEQFF.

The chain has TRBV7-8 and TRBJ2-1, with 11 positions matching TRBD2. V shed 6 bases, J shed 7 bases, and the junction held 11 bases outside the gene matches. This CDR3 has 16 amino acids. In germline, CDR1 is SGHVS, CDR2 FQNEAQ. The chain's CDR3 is CASSPRGTSGKNEQFF. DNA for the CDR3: TGTGCCAGCAGTCCGCGGGGGACTAGCGGAAAGAATGAGCAGTTCTTC.

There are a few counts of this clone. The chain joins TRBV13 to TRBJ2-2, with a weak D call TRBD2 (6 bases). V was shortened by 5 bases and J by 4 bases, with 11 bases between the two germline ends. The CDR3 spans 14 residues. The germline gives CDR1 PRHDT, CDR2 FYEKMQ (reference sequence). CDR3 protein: CASSQLAITGELFF. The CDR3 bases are TGTGCCAGCAGCCAGCTAGCGATCACCGGGGAGCTGTTTTTT.

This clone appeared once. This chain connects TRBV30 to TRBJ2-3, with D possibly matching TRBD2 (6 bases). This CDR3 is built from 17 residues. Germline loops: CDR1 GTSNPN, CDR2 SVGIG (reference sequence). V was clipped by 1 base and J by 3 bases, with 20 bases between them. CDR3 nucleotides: TGTGCCTGGAGTGCCCTCGGGGGTAGCTTTGCGACAGATACGCAGTATTTT. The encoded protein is CAWSALGGSFATDTQYF.

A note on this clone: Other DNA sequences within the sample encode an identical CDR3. The CDR3 DNA reads as TGTGCCAGCAGCGTATTAGTTACAGATACGCAGTATTTT. Translation gives CASSVLVTDTQYF. The rearrangement uses TRBV9 and TRBJ2-3; D unresolved. Per the germline V gene, CDR1 is SGDLS and CDR2 is YYNGEE. The V and J ends lost 1 base and 3 bases respectively, with 6 bases between them. The CDR3 is 13 residues long. The whole variable domain, filled in from reference TRBV9 and TRBJ2-3, reads DSGVTQTPKHLITATGQRVTLRCSPRSGDLSVYWYQQSLDQGLQFLIQYYNGEERAKGNILERFSAQQFPDLHSELNLSSLELGDSALYFCASSVLVTDTQYFGPGTRLTVL.

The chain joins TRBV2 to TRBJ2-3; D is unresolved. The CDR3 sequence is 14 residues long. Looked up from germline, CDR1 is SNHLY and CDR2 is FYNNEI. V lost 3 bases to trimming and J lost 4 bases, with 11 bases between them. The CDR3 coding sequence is TGTGCCAGCAGTGATAATGGCGTGCCAGATACGCAGTATTTT. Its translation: CASSDNGVPDTQYF.

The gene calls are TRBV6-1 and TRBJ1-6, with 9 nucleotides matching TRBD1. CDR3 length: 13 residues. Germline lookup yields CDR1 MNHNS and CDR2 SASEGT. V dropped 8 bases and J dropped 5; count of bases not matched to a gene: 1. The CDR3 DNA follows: TGTGCCAGCCGGGACAGGGATAATTCACCCCTCCACTTT. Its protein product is CASRDRDNSPLHF.

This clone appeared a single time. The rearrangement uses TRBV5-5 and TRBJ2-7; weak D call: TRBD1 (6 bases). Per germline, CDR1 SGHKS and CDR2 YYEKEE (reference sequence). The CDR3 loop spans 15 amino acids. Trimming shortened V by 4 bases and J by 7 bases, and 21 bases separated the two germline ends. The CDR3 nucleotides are TGTGCCAGCAGCCCTAACCCTACAGGGCCGGGAGAGCAGTACTTC. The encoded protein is CASSPNPTGPGEQYF.

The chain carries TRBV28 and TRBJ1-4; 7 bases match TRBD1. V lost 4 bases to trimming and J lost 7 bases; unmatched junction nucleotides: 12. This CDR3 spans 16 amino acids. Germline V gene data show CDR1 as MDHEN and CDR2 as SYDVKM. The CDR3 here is CASSSRRGLVGEKLFF. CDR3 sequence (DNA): TGTGCCAGCAGTTCCCGGAGGGGGCTTGTCGGTGAAAAACTGTTTTTT.

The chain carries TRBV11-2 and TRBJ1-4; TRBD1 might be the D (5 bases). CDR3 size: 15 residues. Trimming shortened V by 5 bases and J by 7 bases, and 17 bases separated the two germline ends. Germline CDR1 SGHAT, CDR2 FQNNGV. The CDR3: CASSTWGVSSEKLFF. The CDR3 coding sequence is TGTGCCAGCAGCACGTGGGGGGTCTCAAGTGAAAAACTGTTTTTT.

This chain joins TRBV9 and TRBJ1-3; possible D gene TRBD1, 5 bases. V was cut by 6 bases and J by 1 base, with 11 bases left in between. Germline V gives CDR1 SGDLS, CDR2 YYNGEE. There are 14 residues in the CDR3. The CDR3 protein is CASTPGPSGNTIYF. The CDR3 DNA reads TGTGCCAGCACCCCGGGACCTTCTGGAAACACCATATATTTT.

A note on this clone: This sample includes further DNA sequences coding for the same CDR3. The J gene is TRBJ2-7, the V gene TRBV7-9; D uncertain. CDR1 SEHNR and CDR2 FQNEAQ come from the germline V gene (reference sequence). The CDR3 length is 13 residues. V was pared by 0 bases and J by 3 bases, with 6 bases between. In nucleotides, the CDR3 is TGTGCCAGCAGCTTAGCGGGCAGCTACGAGCAGTACTTC. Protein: CASSLAGSYEQYF.

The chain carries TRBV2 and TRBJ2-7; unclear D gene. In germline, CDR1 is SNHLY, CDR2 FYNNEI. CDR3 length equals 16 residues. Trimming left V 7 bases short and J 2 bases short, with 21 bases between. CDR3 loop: CASIGILGAGTYEQYF. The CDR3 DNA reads TGTGCCAGCATAGGGATTTTAGGAGCCGGCACCTACGAGCAGTACTTC.

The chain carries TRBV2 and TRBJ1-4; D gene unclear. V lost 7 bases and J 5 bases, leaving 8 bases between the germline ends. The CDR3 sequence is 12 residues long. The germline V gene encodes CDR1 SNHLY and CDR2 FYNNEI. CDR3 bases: TGTGCCAGCAATTTCGGAAATGAAAAACTGTTTTTT. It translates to CASNFGNEKLFF.

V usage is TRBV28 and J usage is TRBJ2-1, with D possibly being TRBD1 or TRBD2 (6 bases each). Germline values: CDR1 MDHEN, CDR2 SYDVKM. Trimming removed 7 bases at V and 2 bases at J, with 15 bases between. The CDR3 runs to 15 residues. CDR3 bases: TGTGCCAGCACCCTACCGGGGGCCACCTACAATGAGCAGTTCTTC. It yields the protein CASTLPGATYNEQFF.

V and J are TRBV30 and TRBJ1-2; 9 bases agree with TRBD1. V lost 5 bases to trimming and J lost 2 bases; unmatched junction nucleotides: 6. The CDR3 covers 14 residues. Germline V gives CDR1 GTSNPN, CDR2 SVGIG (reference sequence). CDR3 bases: TGTGCCTGGTCGACAGGGGGGGGAAACTATGGCTACACCTTC. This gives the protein CAWSTGGGNYGYTF.